Listed below are T cell receptor beta chains from one sample, sequenced in a study of shared clonotypes between healthy human individuals. Libraries were prepared by immunoSEQ multiplex PCR; TCRdb keeps only in-frame clonotypes and omits some of them. The sample includes roughly 2.4 million clones, almost 96% of them seen just once. The sequencing sample was made of naive CD4+ T cells sorted from blood. Source of these receptors: a man aged 18 to 29 in good health. Both conserved end residues are part of each CDR3. Each record gives: V gene, D gene, J gene, clone size, CDR3 DNA, CDR3 protein. D genes are given only for firm matches. Rows may omit the clone size; those that give it use once, few, many or a size class.

>TRBV10-2|-|TRBJ2-3|-
TGCGCCAGCAGTTACGACTGGATAAGGGGCACAGATACGCAGTATTTT
CASSYDWIRGTDTQYF
>TRBV19|-|TRBJ1-1|-
TGTGCCAGTAGTATAGATCTGGACACTGAAGCTTTCTTT
CASSIDLDTEAFF
>TRBV5-1|TRBD1|TRBJ1-6|-
TGCGCCAGCAGCAACAGGGGAGGGTCCTATAATTCACCCCTCCACTTT
CASSNRGGSYNSPLHF
>TRBV9|-|TRBJ2-5|-
TGTGCCAGCAGCGTAGAGACGGGACAAGAGACCCAGTACTTC
CASSVETGQETQYF
>TRBV6-5|TRBD1|TRBJ2-7|-
TGTGCCAGCAGTCCGGACAGGGTTCGCGAGCAGTACTTC
CASSPDRVREQYF
>TRBV6-5|-|TRBJ1-1|-
TGTGCCAGCAGAAATCTTGGGTCCCTCTTGACTCGCTTT
CASRNLGSLLTRF
>TRBV5-7|TRBD1|TRBJ1-5|-
TGTGCCAGCAGGCCCGATGAGGACAGGGGGTTCCAAAGGGGTCAGCCCCAGCATTTT
CASRPDEDRGFQRGQPQHF
>TRBV30|-|TRBJ1-3|-
TGTGCCTGGAGTGCCGAATTGGGCACCATATATTTT
CAWSAELGTIYF
>TRBV7-2|TRBD1|TRBJ1-5|-
TGTGCCAGCAGCTCGTCGACAGGGATGAATCAGCCCCAGCATTTT
CASSSSTGMNQPQHF
>TRBV2|TRBD2|TRBJ2-7|-
TGTGCCAGCAGGCCAGGACTAGGCCCCAGCGAGCAGTACTTC
CASRPGLGPSEQYF
>TRBV29-1|TRBD2|TRBJ2-7|-
TGCAGCGTTGAGTTGGGGGGGAACGAGCAGTACTTC
CSVELGGNEQYF
>TRBV5-1|-|TRBJ2-7|-
TGCGCCAGCAGCTTGGGACCGGATAAGCAGTACTTC
CASSLGPDKQYF
>TRBV28|-|TRBJ2-2|-
TGTGCCAGCAGTAACGCGAACACCGGGGAGCTGTTTTTT
CASSNANTGELFF
>TRBV28|-|TRBJ1-2|-
TGTGCCACCCTAGGAGGGAATATCAACGGTAACTATGGCTACACCTTC
CATLGGNINGNYGYTF
>TRBV7-3|-|TRBJ1-1|-
TGTGCCAGCAGCCCAAGACGGGGTGGCGTCACTGAAGCTTTCTTT
CASSPRRGGVTEAFF
>TRBV7-9|-|TRBJ1-1|-
TGTGCCAGCGAGGGCGGCAGGAAACAGGAAGCTTTCTTT
CASEGGRKQEAFF
>TRBV11-2|TRBD1|TRBJ1-3|-
TGTGCCAGCAGCTTATGGGCGGCCCCCAGGGGGGGATTTGGAAACACCATATATTTT
CASSLWAAPRGGFGNTIYF
>TRBV12-5|TRBD2|TRBJ2-2|-
TGTGCTAGCGGGCGGGAGTTCTCCGGGGAGCTGTTTTTT
CASGREFSGELFF
>TRBV7-9|TRBD2|TRBJ2-1|once
TGTGCCAGCAGCTTAGGAAGGACTAGCACAAATGAGCAGTTCTTC
CASSLGRTSTNEQFF
>TRBV28|-|TRBJ1-5|-
TGTGCCAGCAGTCCGCCGGGAGGGGTTCTTCAGCCCCAGCATTTT
CASSPPGGVLQPQHF
>TRBV19|-|TRBJ2-5|-
TGTGCCAGTAGTAGGGGACAATTTGAAGAGACCCAGTACTTC
CASSRGQFEETQYF
>TRBV4-3|-|TRBJ1-1|-
TGCGCCAGCAGCCTCCAGGGGAACACTGAAGCTTTCTTT
CASSLQGNTEAFF
>TRBV29-1|-|TRBJ1-2|-
TGCAGCGTTGGGGCGGGGAATGGCTACACCTTC
CSVGAGNGYTF
>TRBV7-6|-|TRBJ1-4|-
TGTGCCAGCAGCTTAGGATCGGAAAAACTGTTTTTT
CASSLGSEKLFF
>TRBV14|-|TRBJ1-3|-
TGTGCCAGCAGCCAACTTGACATAACCCGCGGAAACACCATATATTTT
CASSQLDITRGNTIYF
>TRBV7-9|-|TRBJ1-6|-
TGTGCCAGCAGCTTGAACAAGGCATATAATTCACCCCTCCACTTT
CASSLNKAYNSPLHF
>TRBV30|-|TRBJ1-2|-
TGTGCCTGGAGTGTAAGCCAAATCTATGGCTACACCTTC
CAWSVSQIYGYTF
>TRBV6-5|-|TRBJ1-4|-
TGTGCCAGCAGTTACATTGGGATCCAGGAAAAACTGTTTTTT
CASSYIGIQEKLFF
>TRBV6-4|-|TRBJ1-1|-
TGTGCCAGCAGAAAGGGCACTGAAGCTTTCTTT
CASRKGTEAFF
>TRBV27|-|TRBJ2-1|-
TGTGCCAGCAGGTGGGTGGCGGGAAATGAGCAGTTCTTC
CASRWVAGNEQFF
>TRBV30|TRBD2|TRBJ2-3|-
TGTGCCTGGAGTTTGTCTAGCGGCCCCCAAGATACGCAGTATTTT
CAWSLSSGPQDTQYF
>TRBV18|-|TRBJ2-7|-
TGTGCCAGCTCACCTTCCAGGGTTACCCCCTACGAGCAGTACTTC
CASSPSRVTPYEQYF
>TRBV7-2|TRBD2|TRBJ2-7|-
TGTGCCAGCAGCCTTACAATGGGACTAGCGGGAGTCGAGCAGTACTTC
CASSLTMGLAGVEQYF
>TRBV7-6|-|TRBJ1-3|-
TGTGCCAGCAGCTCAGGCTCACTGGTATACGCTGGAAACACCATATATTTT
CASSSGSLVYAGNTIYF
>TRBV9|TRBD1|TRBJ1-2|-
TGTGCCAGCAGCGGACACAGGGGGCGCTGGTCCTATGGCTACACCTTC
CASSGHRGRWSYGYTF
>TRBV27|TRBD2|TRBJ2-1|-
TGTGCCAGCACCACCATAGCGGGAAGCTCCTACAATGAGCAGTTCTTC
CASTTIAGSSYNEQFF
>TRBV7-8|-|TRBJ2-3|-
TGTGCCAGCAGCGCCGCGTGGACCGCGTTAGATACGCAGTATTTT
CASSAAWTALDTQYF
>TRBV4-3|TRBD2|TRBJ2-7|-
TGCGCCAGCAGCCAACCCGGGACTAGCGGGACCCCCCGCTACGAGCAGTACTTC
CASSQPGTSGTPRYEQYF